The 22 T cell receptor beta chains reported below all come from one sample, sequenced in a study of blood T cell repertoires in COVID-19. The method was immunoSEQ multiplex PCR; TCRdb's version includes in-frame clones alone and lacks a portion of them. The data show about 380,000 clones, less than 85% seen once. The sample comprised peripheral blood. Receptors were obtained from a woman under 30 with acute or convalescent COVID-19.

The V call is TRBV24-1, the J call TRBJ1-2, with unresolved D. Germline CDR1 KGHDR, CDR2 SFDVKD. CDR3 size: 13 residues. V lost 2 bases, J lost 4 bases, and 7 bases lay in between. CDR3 DNA sequence: TGTGCCACCAGTGATTCAGGCTTCTATGGCTACACCTTC. It is translated as CATSDSGFYGYTF.

V usage is TRBV9 and J usage is TRBJ1-1; tentative D call: TRBD1 (5 bases). Germline V gene sequence: CDR1 SGDLS, CDR2 YYNGEE. Between the trimmed V and J ends, which lost 4 bases and 0 bases, there was a span of 13 bases. The CDR3 sequence is 15 residues long. CDR3 nucleotide sequence: TGTGCCAGCAGCTCGGACGGGGGAATGAACACTGAAGCTTTCTTT. It yields the protein CASSSDGGMNTEAFF.

The chain employs TRBV7-9 and TRBJ2-1; 12 nucleotides align to TRBD1. Germline V gene lookup returns CDR1 SEHNR and CDR2 FQNEAQ (reference sequence). V was pared by 5 bases and J by 8 bases, with 7 bases of the junction left unmatched. The CDR3 contains 15 residues. CDR3 sequence (DNA): TGTGCCAGCAGCCCCCGGGACAGGGGGCTTGATGAGCAGTTCTTC. Residues: CASSPRDRGLDEQFF.

This chain uses TRBV30 with TRBJ2-7; maybe TRBD2 (7 bases). The CDR3 has 15 residues. From germline, CDR1 is GTSNPN and CDR2 SVGIG (reference sequence). V gave up 0 bases and J gave up 3 bases, with 15 bases separating them. The CDR3 region is CAWSVGGGGFYEQYF. For the CDR3, the DNA is TGTGCCTGGAGTGTGGGGGGAGGGGGTTTCTACGAGCAGTACTTC.

This clone was detected a few times. The chain joins TRBV6-5 to TRBJ1-5; D unresolved. The V gene's germline CDR1 is MNHEY and CDR2 SVGAGI. Between the trimmed V and J ends, which lost 2 bases and 3 bases, there was a span of 8 bases. The CDR3 totals 14 residues. CDR3 loop: CASSYGGDNQPQHF. For the CDR3, the DNA is TGTGCCAGCAGTTACGGCGGAGACAATCAGCCCCAGCATTTT.

CDR3 bases: TGTGCCACCAGCAGAGAAGCGGGACAGGAACAAGAGACCCAGTACTTC. It encodes CATSREAGQEQETQYF. The chain carries TRBV15 and TRBJ2-5, with D tentatively TRBD1 (8 bases). The CDR3 is 16 amino acids. The germline gives CDR1 LNHNV, CDR2 YYDKDF (reference sequence). Trimming removed 0 bases from V and 2 bases from J, with 13 bases in between.

The V gene is TRBV28, the J gene TRBJ1-5, with D maybe TRBD1 (5 bases). Germline V lookup: CDR1 MDHEN, CDR2 SYDVKM. V was pared by 6 bases and J by 4 bases, with 13 bases between. The CDR3 is 14 amino acids. The CDR3 is CASSRDGGNQPQHF. The CDR3 bases are TGTGCCAGCAGCCGGGACGGGGGGAATCAGCCCCAGCATTTT.

This clone appeared a single time. This chain connects TRBV19 to TRBJ1-2, with 7 bases fitting TRBD1. From germline, CDR1 is LNHDA and CDR2 SQIVND (reference sequence). CDR3 length: 14 amino acids. V lost 4 bases and J lost 1; bases outside the gene matches: 3. The CDR3 nucleotides are TGTGCCAGTAGTAGAGGGGACAGTAACTATGGCTACACCTTC. The encoded protein is CASSRGDSNYGYTF. The full variable domain, its missing parts supplied by reference TRBV19 and TRBJ1-2, is DGGITQSPKYLFRKEGQNVTLSCEQNLNHDAMYWYRQDPGQGLRLIYYSQIVNDFQKGDIAEGYSVSREKKESFPLTVTSAQKNPTAFYLCASSRGDSNYGYTFGSGTRLTVV.

This clone was picked up one time. The chain combines TRBV28 with TRBJ2-1, with TRBD2 matching 13 bases. V lost 5 bases and J lost 12; bases outside the gene matches: 28. Germline V gene sequence: CDR1 MDHEN, CDR2 SYDVKM. This CDR3 region has 21 residues. This chain's CDR3 is CASSPQQGRDARLAGGGWQFF. The CDR3, as DNA: TGTGCCAGCAGTCCCCAACAGGGGAGGGACGCAAGACTAGCGGGGGGTGGATGGCAGTTCTTC.

The V and J genes are TRBV6-6 and TRBJ1-4; D uncertain. Germline values: CDR1 MNHNY, CDR2 SVGAGI (reference sequence). V was pared by 10 bases and J by 6 bases, with 15 bases between. The CDR3 runs to 13 residues. The CDR3: CATLEAADEKLFF. The CDR3 nucleotides are TGTGCCACCCTCGAAGCCGCTGATGAAAAACTGTTTTTT.

Only one count was recorded for this clone. The chain couples TRBV9 to TRBJ1-2, with D tentatively TRBD1 (6 bases). V shed 3 bases and J shed 8 bases, with 14 bases lying between them. Germline V lookup: CDR1 SGDLS, CDR2 YYNGEE. The CDR3 length is 13 residues. The DNA for the CDR3 is TGTGCCAGCAGCGACACAGGGATTCGAGGCTACACCTTC. The encoded protein is CASSDTGIRGYTF.

The rearrangement links TRBV5-6 to TRBJ2-7, with 10 bases lining up with TRBD2. J lost 7 bases, V lost 1 base, and 8 bases had no gene match. CDR1 is SGHDT, CDR2 YYEEEE, per germline. This CDR3 has 15 residues. CDR3 in amino acids: CASSLLTSGVLEQYF. CDR3 bases: TGTGCCAGCAGCTTGTTAACTAGCGGGGTATTGGAGCAGTACTTC. Combining the CDR3 with reference TRBV5-6 and TRBJ2-7 gives the whole variable domain DAGVTQSPTHLIKTRGQQVTLRCSPKSGHDTVSWYQQALGQGPQFIFQYYEEEERQRGNFPDRFSGHQFPNYSSELNVNALLLGDSALYLCASSLLTSGVLEQYFGPGTRLTVT.

The genes are TRBV5-6 and TRBJ1-1; 9 bases are shared with TRBD1. The CDR3 extends over 14 amino acids. V was clipped by 6 bases and J by 4 bases; unmatched bases: 7. Germline CDR1 and CDR2: SGHDT and YYEEEE. CDR3 sequence: CASKSGTGSTEAFF. In DNA form, the CDR3 reads TGTGCCAGCAAGTCCGGGACAGGGAGCACTGAAGCTTTCTTT.

V and J are TRBV23-1 and TRBJ2-1; 9 bases are shared with TRBD2. TRBV23-1 is reported as an ORF; its role is uncertain. The ends lost 4 bases at V and 7 bases at J; junction bases unmatched: 14. This CDR3 comprises 17 residues. CDR3 in DNA: TGCGCCAGCAGTCCCATTCGGAGGAGCGGGAGGAGGAATGAGCAGTTCTTC. It encodes CASSPIRRSGRRNEQFF.

The chain joins TRBV6-1 to TRBJ1-6; D not resolved. Germline V gives CDR1 MNHNS, CDR2 SASEGT. With 2 bases removed from V and 3 bases from J, the gap between germline ends came to 2 bases. CDR3 length: 13 amino acids. CDR3 sequence: CASSEHYNSPLHF. The CDR3 coding sequence is TGTGCCAGCAGTGAACACTATAATTCACCCCTCCACTTT.

The CDR3 here is CASSLTAESPLHF. The CDR3 DNA is TGTGCCAGCAGTTTAACAGCCGAGAGCCCCCTCCACTTT. The chain has TRBV27 and TRBJ1-6; no clear D. Germline values: CDR1 MNHEY, CDR2 SMNVEV (reference sequence). CDR3 size: 13 residues. The germline V and J ends were trimmed by 2 bases and 13 bases, with 12 bases remaining between them.

The gene calls are TRBV6-5 and TRBJ1-2; D gene ambiguous. Germline V gene lookup returns CDR1 MNHEY and CDR2 SVGAGI. The V gene lost 4 bases and the J gene lost 5 bases, with 17 bases spanning the gap. The length of the CDR3 is 15 residues. The CDR3 bases are TGTGCCAGCAGTTCCGACCGGTGGGCCCGGTATGGCTACACCTTC. Protein: CASSSDRWARYGYTF.

The chain joins TRBV10-3 to TRBJ1-6; no definite D call. V shed 3 bases and J shed 9 bases, with 15 bases lying between them. The CDR3 extends over 15 amino acids. The germline CDR1 and CDR2 sequences are ENHRY and SYGVKD. CDR3: CAISDQAGLGSPLHF. The CDR3 DNA reads as TGTGCCATCAGTGACCAGGCGGGTTTGGGTTCACCCCTCCACTTT.

The J gene is TRBJ1-2, the V gene TRBV28; tentative D call: TRBD1 (6 bases). Germline CDR1 reads MDHEN; CDR2 reads SYDVKM. V lost 5 bases, J lost 8 bases, and 21 bases lay in between. The CDR3 runs to 15 residues. CDR3 in amino acids: CASSVKASGGFGYTF. As DNA, the CDR3 is TGTGCCAGCAGTGTAAAAGCGTCGGGGGGCTTCGGCTACACCTTC.

The chain recombines TRBV5-1 with TRBJ2-3, with 8 nucleotides matching TRBD1. Germline CDR1 and CDR2: SGHRS and YFSETQ. V dropped 7 bases and J dropped 3; count of bases not matched to a gene: 10. This CDR3 has 15 residues. The CDR3 bases are TGCGCCAGCGCAACCGGGACAGGTGGTACAGATACGCAGTATTTT. Translation gives CASATGTGGTDTQYF.

The CDR3 region has the DNA TGTGCCAGCAGTCGGGACAGGGCTAATGAAAAACTGTTTTTT. This gives the protein CASSRDRANEKLFF. The rearrangement links TRBV2 to TRBJ1-4; 9 nucleotides align to TRBD1. Germline trimming cut 5 bases from V and 3 bases from J; bases unmatched to any gene: 1. The CDR3 is 14 amino acids. Germline V gives CDR1 SNHLY, CDR2 FYNNEI.

This chain connects TRBV25-1 to TRBJ1-5; 8 bases match TRBD1. Germline V lookup: CDR1 MGHDK, CDR2 SYGVNS. After removal of 10 bases from V and 6 bases from J, the junction contained 8 bases not matched to a gene. The CDR3 spans 13 residues. CDR3: CAKEDRDGQPQHF. The DNA for the CDR3 is TGTGCCAAGGAGGACAGGGACGGTCAGCCCCAGCATTTT. Combining the CDR3 with reference TRBV25-1 and TRBJ1-5 gives the whole variable domain EADIYQTPRYLVIGTGKKITLECSQTMGHDKMYWYQQDPGMELHLIHYSYGVNSTEKGDLSSESTVSRIRTEHFPLTLESARPSHTSQYLCAKEDRDGQPQHFGDGTRLSIL.